This is a list of T cell receptor beta chains from one sample in a study of OX40 agonist ivuxolimab in advanced cancers. TCRdb keeps only in-frame clones here, not all; method: immunoSEQ multiplex PCR. Counted here are under 85,000 clones, roughly 78% occurring once; the ten biggest clones make up around 5%. This sample comprised CD4+ or CD8+ T cells sorted from blood, obtained in a trial of the OX40 agonist ivuxolimab. These receptors came from an adult with an advanced solid tumor such as melanoma, head and neck, liver or kidney cancer. The CDR3 runs from the conserved cysteine through the conserved F or W. A D gene is named only where the DNA matches it firmly. Clone sizes are given selectively: once, few, many, or a class where the clone is expanded.

CDR3nt	CDR3aa	len	abundance	v_gene	d_gene	j_gene
TGTGCCAGCAGTTTCTCGGGGCCTTTTTACAATGAGCAGTTCTTC	CASSFSGPFYNEQFF	15	once	TRBV28	-	TRBJ2-1
TGTGCCACCAGCAGAGATCGGGGACAGGGAGATTACAATGAGCAGTTCTTC	CATSRDRGQGDYNEQFF	17	-	TRBV15	TRBD1	TRBJ2-1
TGTGCCAGCAGCTTAGCTCGCGGGGGAGGGCTTGTCAGCTCCTACGAGCAGTACTTC	CASSLARGGGLVSSYEQYF	19	-	TRBV7-9	TRBD2	TRBJ2-7
TGTGCCAGCTCCACCGGGACAGGAACCTCTAACTATGGCTACACCTTC	CASSTGTGTSNYGYTF	16	-	TRBV18	TRBD1	TRBJ1-2
TGTGCCAGTAGTCCTCGGACAGCGAAAAACATTCAGTACTTC	CASSPRTAKNIQYF	14	-	TRBV19	-	TRBJ2-4
TGTGCCAGTCGGACGTTGACTAATGAAAAACTGTTTTTT	CASRTLTNEKLFF	13	-	TRBV6-1	-	TRBJ1-4
TGTGCCAGCAGTTTCTCGGGGAACCGATACAATGAGCAGTTCTTC	CASSFSGNRYNEQFF	15	-	TRBV28	-	TRBJ2-1
TGTGCCAGCTCACGGAGTCAGGGGGCGGGAGGTGAAGCTTTCTTT	CASSRSQGAGGEAFF	15	-	TRBV18	TRBD1	TRBJ1-1
TGTGCCAGCAGCTCTTTTCCGGGGGCAACGCATGAAAAACTGTTTTTT	CASSSFPGATHEKLFF	16	-	TRBV7-2	-	TRBJ1-4
TGTGCCAGCAGCGTAGGGGGACTAGCGGGGACCTCTAGCACAGATACGCAGTATTTT	CASSVGGLAGTSSTDTQYF	19	-	TRBV9	TRBD2	TRBJ2-3
TGCGCCAGCAGTGACCCGGGACAGGAACACACTGAAGCTTTCTTT	CASSDPGQEHTEAFF	15	-	TRBV10-1	TRBD1	TRBJ1-1
TGCAGCGTTTCGGACCTCAATCAGCCCCAGCATTTT	CSVSDLNQPQHF	12	once	TRBV29-1	-	TRBJ1-5
TGTGCCAGCAGCCCTGGGGGGGGACTAGTTATCTACGAGCAGTACTTC	CASSPGGGLVIYEQYF	16	-	TRBV11-3	TRBD2	TRBJ2-7
TGTGCCAGTAGTATCCCGAGACAGGGGGCGCGGGACTATGGCTACACCTTC	CASSIPRQGARDYGYTF	17	-	TRBV19	TRBD1	TRBJ1-2
TGCGCCTTTAGACGGGGGACCCAGTACTTC	CAFRRGTQYF	10	few	TRBV10-1	-	TRBJ2-5
TGTGCCAGCAGCTCGGGACAGGGAGGGTTTTCGTACGGGGAGCTGTTTTTT	CASSSGQGGFSYGELFF	17	-	TRBV7-2	TRBD1	TRBJ2-2
TGTGCCAGCAGTTACAAGGGAAATGAGCAGTTCTTC	CASSYKGNEQFF	12	-	TRBV6-5	-	TRBJ2-1
TGTGCCAGCAGCCACACAGGGGAGATCAATCAGCCCCAGCATTTT	CASSHTGEINQPQHF	15	few	TRBV7-6	TRBD1	TRBJ1-5
TGTGCCAGCAGCCAACTAGGGATCAGCGGGAGTAGAGTCAAAAACATTCAGTACTTC	CASSQLGISGSRVKNIQYF	19	-	TRBV14	TRBD2	TRBJ2-4
TGTGCCAGCAGCTTAGGCGGGACAGGGCCTGAAAAACTGTTTTTT	CASSLGGTGPEKLFF	15	-	TRBV7-8	TRBD1	TRBJ1-4
TGTGCCAGCGCCCACAGGGGCCGTGATCAACCCCAGCATTTT	CASAHRGRDQPQHF	14	-	TRBV2	TRBD1	TRBJ1-5
TGTGCCAGCAGCAAAGCGGGGGACAGGGGGCGTTCGGGCTACAATGAGCAGTTCTTC	CASSKAGDRGRSGYNEQFF	19	-	TRBV21-1	-	TRBJ2-1
TGCGCCAGCAGCATCGGTGCAAAAGGATCTGAAGCTTTCTTT	CASSIGAKGSEAFF	14	-	TRBV5-1	-	TRBJ1-1
TGTGCCACCAGGCTTACGTCGGGAAGCTACAATGAGCAGTTCTTC	CATRLTSGSYNEQFF	15	-	TRBV15	-	TRBJ2-1
TGTGCCAGCAGAGCCAAGGGGGCGCGGGGCTATGGCTACACCTTC	CASRAKGARGYGYTF	15	-	TRBV7-2	TRBD1	TRBJ1-2
TGTGCCAGCAGCCCCTCTAAAGCCGGGACAGGCCCCTACGAGCAGTACTTC	CASSPSKAGTGPYEQYF	17	once	TRBV7-2	TRBD1	TRBJ2-7
TGTGCCATCAGTGACCCGGGACTAGGCCAAGAGACCCAGTACTTC	CAISDPGLGQETQYF	15	-	TRBV10-3	TRBD2	TRBJ2-5
TGTGCCAGCAGCTTAACGCTAGCGGGGGGAGATGTAGCCAAAAACATTCAGTACTTC	CASSLTLAGGDVAKNIQYF	19	-	TRBV12-1	-	TRBJ2-4
TGTGCCAGCTCACCACGATCGCAGCAAGAGACCCAGTACTTC	CASSPRSQQETQYF	14	medium-sized	TRBV18	-	TRBJ2-5
TGCGCCAGCAGTGGAGACAGCTACTATGGCTACACCTTC	CASSGDSYYGYTF	13	few	TRBV5-1	-	TRBJ1-2
TGTGCCAGCACTACAGGGGCTGGGGCCAACGTCCTGACTTTC	CASTTGAGANVLTF	14	many	TRBV2	TRBD1	TRBJ2-6
TGTGCCAGCAGCTGGGGGCAACGTAGCGGCAAAATCTCCGAGCAGTACTTC	CASSWGQRSGKISEQYF	17	-	TRBV5-4	-	TRBJ2-7
TGTGCCAGCACCCCTAGCGGGGCTGGGACCGGGGAGCTGTTTTTT	CASTPSGAGTGELFF	15	-	TRBV7-2	TRBD2	TRBJ2-2
TGTGCCAGCAGCCTTACCCCACCCCCGGGCACTGAAGCTTTCTTT	CASSLTPPPGTEAFF	15	-	TRBV14	-	TRBJ1-1
TGTGCCAGCAGTTTTTATAGTACTAGCGGGAGGGACTACGAGCAGTACTTC	CASSFYSTSGRDYEQYF	17	-	TRBV27	TRBD2	TRBJ2-7
TGTGCCATCAGTGAGCCGCAGGGTAGCTCTGGAAACACCATATATTTT	CAISEPQGSSGNTIYF	16	-	TRBV10-3	-	TRBJ1-3
TGCGCCAGCAGCCGGACAGGGAAAGATCAAGAGACCCAGTACTTC	CASSRTGKDQETQYF	15	-	TRBV5-1	TRBD1	TRBJ2-5
TGTGCCAGCAGCTTAGACGGCGGGTATCGCAATGAGCAGTTCTTC	CASSLDGGYRNEQFF	15	-	TRBV7-2	-	TRBJ2-1
TGTGCCAGCAGCTTAGACATCGGCAGGGACTATGGCTACACCTTC	CASSLDIGRDYGYTF	15	-	TRBV7-9	-	TRBJ1-2
TGTGCCTGGAGTGTGGGACGCGAGCAGTACTTC	CAWSVGREQYF	11	-	TRBV30	-	TRBJ2-7
TGTGCCAGTAGGAGGAGGTGGGATCAGCCCCAGCATTTT	CASRRRWDQPQHF	13	-	TRBV19	-	TRBJ1-5
TGTGCCAGCAGGAGGAAAACAGGGGTCTATGGCTACACCTTC	CASRRKTGVYGYTF	14	few	TRBV6-5	TRBD1	TRBJ1-2
TGTGCCAGCAAACCACCGGGACTAGCGGGCCTTTACGAGCAGTACTTC	CASKPPGLAGLYEQYF	16	-	TRBV27	TRBD2	TRBJ2-7
TGTGCCAGCAGTTTACTGACTACAGATACGCAGTATTTT	CASSLLTTDTQYF	13	-	TRBV27	-	TRBJ2-3
TGCGCCAGCAGCTTGGCGGAGGGGGACTTCGGGGATACGCAGTATTTT	CASSLAEGDFGDTQYF	16	-	TRBV5-1	-	TRBJ2-3
TGTGCCAGCACCGGGACAAGACCAAACAATGAGCAGTTCTTC	CASTGTRPNNEQFF	14	-	TRBV7-2	-	TRBJ2-1
TGTGCCAGCAGCTTATCCGGGACAGACGAGCAGTACTTC	CASSLSGTDEQYF	13	-	TRBV7-6	TRBD1	TRBJ2-7
TGTGCCAGCTCACCAAAGGCCACTAGTGAGACGCAGTATTTT	CASSPKATSETQYF	14	once	TRBV18	-	TRBJ2-3
TGTGCCACCAGCAGAGATCTAGGAGCGACGACTGAAGCTTTCTTT	CATSRDLGATTEAFF	15	-	TRBV15	-	TRBJ1-1
TGTGCCAGCAGTTATCGGACCGGTAATTCACCCCTCCACTTT	CASSYRTGNSPLHF	14	-	TRBV6-5	-	TRBJ1-6
TGTGCCAGCAGTGTTCGTGAAAAACTGTTTTTT	CASSVREKLFF	11	-	TRBV25-1	-	TRBJ1-4
TGTGCCAGCAGCCAGGTATTCAACACTGAAGCTTTCTTT	CASSQVFNTEAFF	13	-	TRBV11-3	-	TRBJ1-1
TGTGCCAGCAGCAAGGGAGGGCCGAGGGGGATTCAGTACTTC	CASSKGGPRGIQYF	14	-	TRBV21-1	-	TRBJ2-4
TGTGCCAGCAGGACGGACAGGGTTGGCACTGAAGCTTTCTTT	CASRTDRVGTEAFF	14	-	TRBV28	TRBD1	TRBJ1-1
TGTGCCAGCAGCTTAGCGCGTCGGACTGAAGCTTTCTTT	CASSLARRTEAFF	13	-	TRBV7-6	-	TRBJ1-1
TGTGCCAGCTCACTTCTCCCTCCCGATTCGGGTCAGCCCCAGCATTTT	CASSLLPPDSGQPQHF	16	-	TRBV18	-	TRBJ1-5
TGTGCCAGCAGCCAGGACAGCCTAATTCACCCCCTCCACTTT	CASSQDSLIHPLHF	14	-	TRBV5-4	-	TRBJ1-6
TGTGCCAGCAGCTCACAAGAGACCCAGTACTTC	CASSSQETQYF	11	-	TRBV21-1	-	TRBJ2-5
TGTGCCAGCATTCCAGGCGGGAGGGCCGGGAATGAGCAGTTCTTC	CASIPGGRAGNEQFF	15	-	TRBV25-1	TRBD2	TRBJ2-1